This T cell receptor beta chain was sequenced for a study of blood T cell repertoires in COVID-19 (dated by TCRdb to the early 2020s). For context, the study as a whole: Collaborator samples came from the United States, Italy and Spain and covered acute and convalescent phases of COVID-19. Where available, HLA class I and class II types were taken from metadata supplied by the sample provider and were not determined by assay-based typing. The dataset comprised deeply sampled blood TCRbeta repertoires from subjects exposed to, actively infected with, or recovered from COVID-19. The repertoires were released in a freely available public database intended as a resource for research on the immune response to SARS-CoV-2. The sample metadata nearly always contained a de-identified subject ID, COVID-19 status, age in years and sex. The prospective study material was composed of cDNA or gDNA derived from T cells, B-cell-depleted T cells, or PBMCs. Samples were obtained from the ongoing ImmuneRACE study (first 160 participants) and from about 1,300 subjects provided by 6 global collaborators.

Whole blood was collected in K2EDTA tubes by collaborating institutions according to the institutions' own protocols. For TCRbeta analysis, collaborator samples were shipped as frozen whole blood, as isolated PBMCs, or as DNA extracted from either sample type. Trimming accounts for 1 base at V and 5 bases at J, while the number of junction bases matched to no gene is 7. From the cysteine through the phenylalanine, the CDR3 covers 14 amino acids. This entry keeps only the CDR3 DNA: 42 bases, framed from base 1. CDR1 GTSNPN and CDR2 SVGIG are derived from the germline V gene (reference sequence). Overall study results and their limits: How much clinical and demographic metadata was included differed by source and by participant, and the metadata was provided uncurated.

TCRbeta CDR3 regions were amplified from genomic DNA by means of the immunoSEQ Assay, a bias-controlled multiplex PCR. Turning to the authors' computational methods: The number of nucleated cells in each sample was estimated from the amplification of reference gene primers within the assay. To quantify the absolute abundance of each unique TCRbeta CDR3 rearrangement, sequence reads were collapsed and filtered. For each sample, productive Simpson clonality was calculated as the square root of Simpson's diversity index over productive rearrangements. TCRdb holds this immuneACCESS table with in-frame rearrangements only. Some clones are missing; in checked studies, unresolved V genes explain under half, and the rest has no known cause. D and trimming come from the DNA, and the V and J calls and clone size come from that table. Counted in this sample were some 70,000 clones; 87% of them appeared once. The ten largest clones take up under 9.5% of the sample.

About this clone: Its antigen is still unknown. Base quality data are lacking; no much larger clone is found one base away.

The sample was peripheral blood. This sequence uses TRBV30 and TRBJ2-5, and TRBD2 matches 7 of the central bases. The clonotype originates from a man aged 45-65 years with active COVID-19. The CDR3 protein: CAWSAPGLYETQYF. The DNA sequence is given as TGTGCCTGGAGTGCCCCGGGACTATACGAGACCCAGTACTTC.